The entry below describes one T cell receptor (beta chain). No DNA is shown, since the ends of the CDR3 on it are uncertain; the CDR3 is the one TCRdb lists. The entry originates in a study of shared clonotypes between healthy human individuals. The CDR3 comprises 13 residues, both ends counted. Germline CDR1 reads SEHNR; CDR2 reads FQNEAQ (reference sequence). Produced via immunoSEQ multiplex PCR; TCRdb's table is partial and in-frame only. Of 1,100,000 or so clones in the sample, more than 75% were seen once. The sample comprised memory CD4+ T cells from PBMCs. Subset given: CD45RA-negative fraction. The sequence was collected from a man younger than 30 in good health. Some clones in this sample may be carry-over from other donors' samples. The gene calls are TRBV7-9 and TRBJ1-2; TRBD1, the table's D call, was not compared with the DNA. CDR3 amino acids: CASSSVGQGAGTF.